The clone carrying this TCR beta chain has ten or more counts. The target antigen is unknown. The CDR3 length is 12 residues. V lost 5 bases and J lost 1, with 5 bases in between. The germline V gene encodes CDR1 ENHRY and CDR2 SYGVKD. The source of the sample is a study of response to subunit inactivated influenza vaccine. Regarding the study as a whole: The study's authors posited that every seasonal influenza vaccination enlists few new T cells.

TCRdb re-analysed the RT-PCR reads in MiXCR, keeping a single row per CDR3 protein. The sample shows about 780,000 distinct CDR3 sequences, about 18% of them seen only once. The material was PBMCs from blood, obtained roughly 5 days after vaccination. This receptor was identified in a man in his fifties who received an inactivated influenza vaccine. This chain connects TRBV10-3 to TRBJ1-1; D remains unclear. The chain's CDR3 is CAISRTNTEAFF. CDR3 coding DNA: TGTGCCATCAGTCGGACGAACACTGAAGCTTTCTTT.